These T cell receptor beta chains were read from a single sample in a study of regulatory T cells in long-lasting Graves disease. TCRdb reanalysed the multiplex PCR reads using MiXCR and keeps one entry per CDR3 protein. The sample lists roughly 500,000 distinct CDR3 sequences, roughly 21% occurring once. The source material was peripheral blood mononuclear cells (PBMCs), sampled when the disease was refractory, from a patient treated with antithyroid drugs. The receptor set was obtained from a female donor with Graves disease. Both conserved end residues are part of each CDR3. A D gene is named only where the DNA matches it firmly. Size is omitted from some rows. Given values are once, few, many or a class for expanded clones.

j_call,d_call,v_call,clone_size,cdr3_length,cdr3_nt,cdr3_aa
TRBJ2-7,TRBD1,TRBV28,NA,14,TGTGCCAGCAGGGAGACAGGGGGCTACTACGAGCAGTACTTC,CASRETGGYYEQYF
TRBJ1-2,NA,TRBV6-2/TRBV6-3,NA,14,TGTGCCAGCAGTTCCCAGACAGGAAGGAATGGCTACACCTTC,CASSSQTGRNGYTF
TRBJ2-5,NA,TRBV12-5,many,17,TGTGCTAGTGGTTTGGGGCCCGGCGGGCGACAAAAAGAGACCCAGTACTTC,CASGLGPGGRQKETQYF
TRBJ2-7,TRBD1,TRBV6-1,many,14,TGTGCCAGCAGCCCCGGGACAGGGGGGCGAATGAGGTACTTC,CASSPGTGGRMRYF
TRBJ2-4,NA,TRBV19,few,13,TGTGCCACCCGTTACGTGGATTCAAACATTCAGTACTTC,CATRYVDSNIQYF
TRBJ2-7,TRBD1,TRBV7-2,few,14,TGTGCCAGCAGCTTAACCCCGACAGGGGTCGAGCAGTACTTC,CASSLTPTGVEQYF
TRBJ2-4,NA,TRBV28,many,13,TGTGCCAGCAGAGAGTTAGCCAAAAACATTCAGTACTTC,CASRELAKNIQYF
TRBJ2-5,NA,TRBV5-1,NA,17,TGCGCCAGCAGCTTGGCGATTAGTGGGGGGTCCCAAGAGACCCAGTACTTC,CASSLAISGGSQETQYF
TRBJ2-5,TRBD1,TRBV9,many,15,TGTGCCAGCAGCACCGGGACAGGGTGGAAAGAGACCCAGTACTTC,CASSTGTGWKETQYF
TRBJ2-7,TRBD1,TRBV20-1,NA,14,TGCAGTGCTAGACTAGGACAGGGTTTAGGCGAGCAGTACTTC,CSARLGQGLGEQYF
TRBJ1-2,NA,TRBV15,many,15,TGTGCCACCAGCCTTCGACCAGGAGGTGACTATGGCTACACCTTC,CATSLRPGGDYGYTF
TRBJ1-1,TRBD1,TRBV19,NA,11,TGTGCCAGTTATACAGGGGCTGAAGCTTTCTTT,CASYTGAEAFF
TRBJ2-1,NA,TRBV4-1,NA,15,TGCGCCAGCAGCCAAGGGGCGGGAAGAGTCAATGAGCAGTTCTTC,CASSQGAGRVNEQFF
TRBJ2-2,NA,TRBV3-1,NA,15,TGTGCCAGCAGCCAAGTTGGGACCCCGAGTGGGGAGCTGTTTTTT,CASSQVGTPSGELFF
TRBJ2-7,NA,TRBV7-6,NA,16,TGTGCCAGCAGCTTAGGGGTTCTGGGGGCCACCTACGAGCAGTACTTC,CASSLGVLGATYEQYF
TRBJ2-5,TRBD2,TRBV28,many,13,TGTGCCAGCAGTCGCGGGAGAGAAGAGACCCAGTACTTC,CASSRGREETQYF
TRBJ2-2,TRBD1,TRBV24-1,many,16,TGTGCCACCAGTGGTACCGGGACAGGGGACACCGGGGAGCTGTTTTTT,CATSGTGTGDTGELFF
TRBJ1-2,TRBD1,TRBV28,many,13,TGTGCCAGCAGTACTGGGGACAGGGCCGGCTACACCTTC,CASSTGDRAGYTF
TRBJ2-7,TRBD2,TRBV12-3/TRBV12-4,many,16,TGTGCCAGCAGTGACCCACAAGCGGGGGGATCCTACGAGCAGTACTTC,CASSDPQAGGSYEQYF
TRBJ2-5,NA,TRBV20-1,NA,15,TGCAGTGCTCCCCAGATGGCAGGGGAGAGGGAGACCCAGTACTTC,CSAPQMAGERETQYF
TRBJ2-1,NA,TRBV11-2,many,12,TGTGCCAGCAGCTTAGAATTAAATGAGCAGTTCTTC,CASSLELNEQFF
TRBJ2-7,NA,TRBV5-6,NA,12,TGTGCCAGCAGCGGACAGACCGGCGAGCAGTACTTC,CASSGQTGEQYF
TRBJ1-1,NA,TRBV7-8,many,13,TGTGCCAGCAGCTTTACAGTCTACACTGAAGCTTTCTTT,CASSFTVYTEAFF
TRBJ1-2,TRBD1,TRBV11-2,many,16,TGTGCCAGCAGCCCGGGGACAGGGGGCCCCATTTATGGCTACACCTTC,CASSPGTGGPIYGYTF
TRBJ1-2,NA,TRBV24-1,few,15,TGTGCCACCAGTGATTCCCGACCGCTAGACAGTCGCTACACCTTC,CATSDSRPLDSRYTF
TRBJ1-5,TRBD1,TRBV5-1,NA,16,TGCGCCAGCAGCTTGGGGGAGACAGGGCGCGTACAGCCCCAGCATTTT,CASSLGETGRVQPQHF
TRBJ1-1,NA,TRBV12-3/TRBV12-4,NA,15,TGTGCCAGCAATTCCTACAGGGCCCGGGGGACTGAAGCTTTCTTT,CASNSYRARGTEAFF
TRBJ1-2,TRBD1,TRBV29-1,NA,14,TGCAGCGTTGAAGACAGGGGGCCCGGCTATGGCTACACCTTC,CSVEDRGPGYGYTF
TRBJ1-1,NA,TRBV6-1,few,14,TGTGCCAGCAGTGAAGTCGGGGCATACACTGAAGCTTTCTTT,CASSEVGAYTEAFF
TRBJ2-7,NA,TRBV9,many,14,TGTGCCAGCAGCGTAGATGGCGACTCCTACGAGCAGTACTTC,CASSVDGDSYEQYF
TRBJ2-3,TRBD1,TRBV13,NA,15,TGTGCCAGCAGCTTAAGGGGACAGGGGGTAGGTACGCAGTATTTT,CASSLRGQGVGTQYF
TRBJ2-5,NA,TRBV7-2,few,14,TGTGCCAGCAGCCCCCCGGGGAGCCGGGAGACCCAGTACTTC,CASSPPGSRETQYF
TRBJ1-4,NA,TRBV6-5,NA,13,TGTGCCAGCAGTTACTCCAACGAAGGAAAACTGTTTTTT,CASSYSNEGKLFF
TRBJ1-5,NA,TRBV19,few,17,TGTGCCAGTACCACAGGTGGGGATTCTCGGACAAATCAACCCCAGCATTTT,CASTTGGDSRTNQPQHF
TRBJ2-1,NA,TRBV11-3,NA,12,TGTGCCAGCAGCTTAACGGCCCATGAGCAGTTCTTC,CASSLTAHEQFF
TRBJ2-5,NA,TRBV30,many,13,TGTGCCTGGACAGTAGGGGGACTTGAGACCCAGTACTTC,CAWTVGGLETQYF
TRBJ2-7,NA,TRBV6-2/TRBV6-3,many,13,TGTGCCAGCAGTCCCACACCTCGGGCCGAGCAGTACTTC,CASSPTPRAEQYF
TRBJ2-7,NA,TRBV6-1,many,15,TGTGCCAGCAACCCCGCCAGCGGAGCCTCCTACGAGCAGTACTTC,CASNPASGASYEQYF
TRBJ1-2,NA,TRBV12-5,many,13,TGTGCTAGTGGTACCGGACGGGAGGGGGGCTACACCTTC,CASGTGREGGYTF
TRBJ2-2,TRBD2,TRBV7-8,few,19,TGTGCCAGCACCCTGCGGGCTAGCGGGAGGAGACCGAACACCGGGGAGCTGTTTTTT,CASTLRASGRRPNTGELFF
TRBJ2-5,NA,TRBV28,many,13,TGTGCCAGCAGTTTCCGGCTCGGCGAGACCCAGTACTTC,CASSFRLGETQYF
TRBJ2-7,NA,TRBV7-9,few,15,TGTGCCAGCAGCCTCAGCACGGGACCGGCAGATGAGCAGTACTTC,CASSLSTGPADEQYF
TRBJ1-5,NA,TRBV6-1,few,14,TGTGCCAGCAGGCTAACGGAGGGGCTTACGGCCCAGCATTTT,CASRLTEGLTAQHF
TRBJ1-5,NA,TRBV20-1,NA,16,TGCAGTGCTGGTCACGGACAGAACAATTTCAATCAGCCCCAGCATTTT,CSAGHGQNNFNQPQHF
TRBJ2-3,TRBD2,TRBV12-3/TRBV12-4,NA,14,TGTGCCAGCAAACTAGCGGGAAGCACAGATACGCAGTATTTT,CASKLAGSTDTQYF
TRBJ2-7,TRBD1,TRBV28,many,14,TGTGCCAGCTGGAAGGGGGACAGTGCCTACGAGCAGTACTTC,CASWKGDSAYEQYF
TRBJ1-5,NA,TRBV28,many,18,TGTGCCAGCAGTCCCGACAGATGGACGATATACGGCAATCAGCCCCAGCATTTT,CASSPDRWTIYGNQPQHF
TRBJ1-1,NA,TRBV2,many,13,TGTGCCAGCAGTGAACTATTGAACACTGAAGCTTTCTTT,CASSELLNTEAFF
TRBJ2-5,NA,TRBV11-3,many,15,TGTGCCAGCAGCTTCTCAAGGGTGGCGAGAGAGACCCAGTACTTC,CASSFSRVARETQYF
TRBJ1-6,TRBD1,TRBV5-1,NA,17,TGCGCCAGCAGCTTCTGGTGGACAGGGGCGATGAATTCACCCCTCCACTTT,CASSFWWTGAMNSPLHF
TRBJ1-2,NA,TRBV28,many,15,TGTGCCAGCAGTTCGGGGGGGCAGACCTCTAATGGCTACACCTTC,CASSSGGQTSNGYTF
TRBJ2-7,TRBD2,TRBV7-9,NA,15,TGTGCCAGCAGCACCGGGACTAGCGGGGGAATTGAGCAGTACTTC,CASSTGTSGGIEQYF
TRBJ2-7,TRBD2,TRBV28,many,16,TGTGCCAGCGTGGCACTAGCGGGTTTCTCCTCCTACGAGCAGTACTTC,CASVALAGFSSYEQYF
TRBJ2-3,TRBD2,TRBV6-1,NA,17,TGTGCCAGCAGTCCCGGAATAGCGGGGACTAGCACAGATACGCAGTATTTT,CASSPGIAGTSTDTQYF